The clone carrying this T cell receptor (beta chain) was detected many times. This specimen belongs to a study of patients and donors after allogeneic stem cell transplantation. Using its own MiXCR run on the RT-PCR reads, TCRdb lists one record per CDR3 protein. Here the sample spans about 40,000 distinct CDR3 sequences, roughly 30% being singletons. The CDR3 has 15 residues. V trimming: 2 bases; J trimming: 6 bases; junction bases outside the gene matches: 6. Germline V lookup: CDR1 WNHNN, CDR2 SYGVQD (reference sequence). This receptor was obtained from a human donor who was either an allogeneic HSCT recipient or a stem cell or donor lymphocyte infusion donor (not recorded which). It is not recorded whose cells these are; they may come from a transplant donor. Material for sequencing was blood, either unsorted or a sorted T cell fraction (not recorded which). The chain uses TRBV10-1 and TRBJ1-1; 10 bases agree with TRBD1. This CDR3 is CASSEAGTGVPEAFF. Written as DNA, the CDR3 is TGCGCCAGCAGTGAGGCCGGGACAGGGGTCCCTGAAGCTTTCTTT.